This TCR beta chain was found in a study of blood T cell repertoires in COVID-19. Study overall: Sites across the United States, Italy and Spain contributed samples from acute and convalescent COVID-19. PBMCs, B-cell-depleted T cells, or T cells were the source of the cDNA or gDNA that made up the material.

This CDR3 is 14 amino acids long. Deletions cut 7 bases from V and 2 bases from J, with 15 bases between. Germline CDR1 reads MDHEN; CDR2 reads SYDVKM. Per the original data handling: Amplification with reference gene primers provided the estimates of nucleated cell counts. The method was immunoSEQ multiplex PCR; TCRdb's version includes in-frame clones alone and lacks a portion of them. V and J calls and clone size are copied from that table; D and trimming were computed from the DNA. The data contain about 160,000 clones, roughly 83% of them singletons. Sequenced: peripheral blood. The chain links TRBV28 to TRBJ2-7; a possible D gene is TRBD2 (6 bases). This receptor was identified in an elderly woman with active or convalescent COVID-19. The DNA for the CDR3 is TGTGCCAGCACCATTGCGGGGTCCCCCTACGAGCAGTACTTC. This encodes CASTIAGSPYEQYF.